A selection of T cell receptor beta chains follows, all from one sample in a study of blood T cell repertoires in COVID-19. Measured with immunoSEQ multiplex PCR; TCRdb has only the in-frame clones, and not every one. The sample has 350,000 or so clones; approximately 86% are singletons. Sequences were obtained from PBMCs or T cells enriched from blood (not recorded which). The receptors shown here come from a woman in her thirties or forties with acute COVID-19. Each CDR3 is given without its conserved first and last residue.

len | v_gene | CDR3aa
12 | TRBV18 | ASSPGGTGYEQF
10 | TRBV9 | ASTRARDEQY
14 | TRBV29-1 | SAGSGLAGVTGELF
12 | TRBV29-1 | SVGGAAGWVEQF
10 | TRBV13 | ASSYSPNEQF
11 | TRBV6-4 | ASSQVPGDTQY
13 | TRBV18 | ASSPPNRGRYEQY
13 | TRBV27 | ASSLSTQGNTEAF
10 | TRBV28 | ATLTGDETQY
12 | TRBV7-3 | ASSFEGLGDTQY
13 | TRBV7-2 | ASSVMGASGNTIY
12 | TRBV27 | ASRTGTGGSPLH
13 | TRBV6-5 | ASSSRQGWRETQY
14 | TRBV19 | ATRGAITFTNTEAF
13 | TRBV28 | ASRRTSGSSGELF
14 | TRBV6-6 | ASSRREDSMNTEAF
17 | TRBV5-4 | ASRLDPGDSSPLNTEAF
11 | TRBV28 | ASSGQGKETQY
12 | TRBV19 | ASRPGQGWDTQY
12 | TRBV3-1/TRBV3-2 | ASSLGTVLYEQY
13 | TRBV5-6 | ASSLEPGQDSEAF
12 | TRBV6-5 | ASSSITTGGPLH
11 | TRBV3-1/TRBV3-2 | ASSQTGGQPQH
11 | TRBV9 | ASSAGSTDTQY
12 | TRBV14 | ASSQVLGRTEAF
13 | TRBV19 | ASKEKGGLRQPQH
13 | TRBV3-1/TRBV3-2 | ASSRRGPSGNTIY
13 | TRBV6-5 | ASSQRGIYNSPLH
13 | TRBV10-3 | AISDYTGGRGELF
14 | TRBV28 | ASSRGRDSVTDTQY
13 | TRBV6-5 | ASSGDRTGDTEAF
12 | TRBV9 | ASTRMDWGDEQF
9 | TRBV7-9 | ASSGRDEQY
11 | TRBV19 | ASSIRVPTEAF
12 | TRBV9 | ASSVDATNYGYT
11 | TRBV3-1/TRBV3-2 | ASSQDWGRTQY
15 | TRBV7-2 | ASSLGRGAFSSDTQY
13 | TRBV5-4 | ASSLVQRGLETQY
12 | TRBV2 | ASSRDGMNTEAF
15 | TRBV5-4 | ASSLAGRGGRGETQY
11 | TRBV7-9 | ASSFPRTGELF
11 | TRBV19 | ASSTGNQETQY
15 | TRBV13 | ASSSRRATGVNTEAF
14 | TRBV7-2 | ASSPRGGYNTGELF
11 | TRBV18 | ASSPKAGAEQF
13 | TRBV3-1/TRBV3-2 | ASSQEPDSGHEQF
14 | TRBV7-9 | ASSLGTYGVTTEAF
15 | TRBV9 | ASSLTGTASDPYGYT
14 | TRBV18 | ASSPRRNGMNTEAF
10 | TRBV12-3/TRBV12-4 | ASSLPGLEAF
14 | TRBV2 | ASSEGSLLNTGELF